This T cell receptor (beta chain) was sequenced in a study of CD8 T cells in Susac syndrome. The multiple sclerosis controls were treatment-naive patients affected by stable or active relapsing-remitting disease. Both CD4+ and CD8+ T cells were negatively isolated, and TEMRA cells underwent FACS enrichment. This CDR3 spans 14 amino acids. CDR1 LGHNA and CDR2 YNFKEQ come from the germline V gene. Trimming removed 5 bases at V and 5 bases at J, with 15 bases between. Random hexamers were used to reverse transcribe the RNA input (about 0.5 to 1 ug). The TCR beta CDR3 was amplified by immunoSEQ multiplex PCR across 54 Vbeta, 13 Jbeta. TCRdb used MiXCR to reprocess the immunoSEQ multiplex PCR reads, holding one entry per CDR3 protein. Of about 180,000 distinct CDR3 sequences in the sample, more than 90% were seen once.

Sequencing was done on a sample of CD4+ T cells from PBMCs. This clonotype was obtained from a human donor with multiple sclerosis. The V call is TRBV4-2, the J call TRBJ2-5; perhaps TRBD2 as D (6 bases). Here the CDR3 reads CASSSRELGETQYF. The CDR3, as DNA: TGTGCCAGCAGCTCCCGGGAGCTGGGGGAGACCCAGTACTTC.